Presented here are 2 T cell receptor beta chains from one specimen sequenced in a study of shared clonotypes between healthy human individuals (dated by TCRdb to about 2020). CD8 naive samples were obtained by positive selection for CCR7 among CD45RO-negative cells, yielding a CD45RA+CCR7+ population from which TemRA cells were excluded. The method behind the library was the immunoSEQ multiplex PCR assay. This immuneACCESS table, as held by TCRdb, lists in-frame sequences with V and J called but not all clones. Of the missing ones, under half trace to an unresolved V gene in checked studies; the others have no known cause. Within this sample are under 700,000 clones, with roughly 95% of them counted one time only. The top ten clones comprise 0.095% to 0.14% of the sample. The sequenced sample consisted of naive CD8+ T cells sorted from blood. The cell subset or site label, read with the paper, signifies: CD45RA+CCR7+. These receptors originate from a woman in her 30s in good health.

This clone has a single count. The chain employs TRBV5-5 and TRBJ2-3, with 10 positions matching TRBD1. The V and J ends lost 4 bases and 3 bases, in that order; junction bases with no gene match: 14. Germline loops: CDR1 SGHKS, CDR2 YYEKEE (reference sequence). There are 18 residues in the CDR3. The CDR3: CASSPRDRGLGTTDTQYF. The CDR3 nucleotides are TGTGCCAGCAGCCCGCGGGACAGGGGACTCGGCACGACAGATACGCAGTATTTT.

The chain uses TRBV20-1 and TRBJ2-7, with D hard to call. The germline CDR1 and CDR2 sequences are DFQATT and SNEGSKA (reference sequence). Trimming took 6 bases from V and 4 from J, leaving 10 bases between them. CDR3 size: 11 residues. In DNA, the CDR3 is TGCAGTGCCCCCGTGGAATACGAGCAGTACTTC. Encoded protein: CSAPVEYEQYF.